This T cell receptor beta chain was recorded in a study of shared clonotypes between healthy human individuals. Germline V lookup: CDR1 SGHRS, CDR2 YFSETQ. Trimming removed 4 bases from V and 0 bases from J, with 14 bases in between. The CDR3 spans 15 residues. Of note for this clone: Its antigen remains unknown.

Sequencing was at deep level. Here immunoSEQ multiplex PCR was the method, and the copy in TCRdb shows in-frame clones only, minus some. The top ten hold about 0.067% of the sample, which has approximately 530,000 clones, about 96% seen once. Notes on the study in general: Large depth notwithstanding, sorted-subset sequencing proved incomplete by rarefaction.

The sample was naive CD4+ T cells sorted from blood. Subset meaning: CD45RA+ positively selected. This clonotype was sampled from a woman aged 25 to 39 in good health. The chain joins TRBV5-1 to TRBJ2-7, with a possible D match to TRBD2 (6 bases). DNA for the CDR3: TGCGCCAGCAGCGTCCCCCGGGACTCCTCCTACGAGCAGTACTTC. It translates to CASSVPRDSSYEQYF.